A selection of T cell receptor beta chains follows, all from one sample in a study of blood T cells in healthy people across ages. TCRdb redid the calling of the 5' RACE reads with MiXCR, one entry per CDR3 protein. The sample carries 750,000 to 950,000 distinct CDR3 sequences, almost 30% recorded once. The data were also submitted as part of a second study, on T cells of mothers and their children.

The sample was blood. These receptors were taken from a woman between 40 and 55 years old in good health. Each CDR3 is given with its conserved first and last residue. D genes are given only for firm matches. The size entry is marked missing in some rows and otherwise reads once, few, many or a size class.

V: TRBV2
J: TRBJ2-3
D: TRBD2
size: few
CDR3: CASSPMGGLYTDTQYF
DNA: TGTGCCAGCAGCCCTATGGGAGGGCTTTACACAGATACGCAGTATTTT

V: TRBV6-1
J: TRBJ1-5
D: .
size: .
CDR3: CASTPGVLSSQPQHF
DNA: TGTGCCAGCACCCCAGGGGTCCTTAGCAGTCAGCCCCAGCATTTT

V: TRBV9
J: TRBJ1-1
D: .
size: .
CDR3: CASSADIMNTEAFF
DNA: TGTGCCAGCAGCGCGGACATTATGAACACTGAAGCTTTCTTT

V: TRBV6-4
J: TRBJ1-2
D: .
size: many
CDR3: CASRQNYGYTF
DNA: TGTGCCAGCAGACAGAACTATGGCTACACCTTC

V: TRBV20-1
J: TRBJ2-1
D: TRBD2
size: .
CDR3: CSARDRVSGGAVQFF
DNA: TGCAGTGCTAGAGATAGGGTTAGCGGGGGGGCGGTGCAGTTCTTC

V: TRBV7-8
J: TRBJ2-7
D: .
size: many
CDR3: CASSPGGGLISYEQYF
DNA: TGTGCCAGCAGCCCCGGGGGCGGACTGATCTCCTACGAGCAGTACTTC

V: TRBV4-3
J: TRBJ2-4
D: TRBD2
size: once
CDR3: CASSQDGRGLAGEEQYF
DNA: TGCGCCAGCAGCCAAGACGGCCGGGGACTAGCGGGAGAAGAGCAGTACTTC

V: TRBV29-1
J: TRBJ2-7
D: .
size: .
CDR3: CSVGSTHYEQYF
DNA: TGCAGCGTTGGCTCTACCCACTACGAGCAGTACTTC

V: TRBV7-3
J: TRBJ2-1
D: .
size: .
CDR3: CASSLNSQSEQFF
DNA: TGTGCCAGCAGCTTAAATAGCCAAAGTGAGCAGTTCTTC

V: TRBV10-3
J: TRBJ2-1
D: .
size: .
CDR3: CAISGDNEQFF
DNA: TGTGCCATCAGTGGCGACAATGAGCAGTTCTTC

V: TRBV6-1
J: TRBJ1-1
D: TRBD1
size: many
CDR3: CASSERPGQGNTEAFF
DNA: TGTGCCAGCAGTGAACGACCGGGACAGGGGAACACTGAAGCTTTCTTT

V: TRBV18
J: TRBJ1-1
D: .
size: few
CDR3: CASSPQNPNTEAFF
DNA: TGTGCCAGCTCACCACAGAACCCGAACACTGAAGCTTTCTTT

V: TRBV12-3/TRBV12-4
J: TRBJ2-3
D: .
size: .
CDR3: CASSLDRYTDTQYF
DNA: TGTGCCAGCAGCCTTGATCGATACACAGATACGCAGTATTTT

V: TRBV3-1
J: TRBJ2-3
D: TRBD2
size: many
CDR3: CASSQDWRTSGGPASTDTQYF
DNA: TGTGCCAGCAGCCAAGACTGGAGAACTAGCGGGGGACCAGCTAGCACAGATACGCAGTATTTT

V: TRBV27
J: TRBJ2-3
D: .
size: few
CDR3: CASSGRAPSTDTQYF
DNA: TGTGCCAGCAGTGGCAGAGCTCCTAGCACAGATACGCAGTATTTT

V: TRBV20-1
J: TRBJ2-3
D: TRBD1
size: few
CDR3: CSARGRVGQGTDTQYF
DNA: TGCAGTGCTAGAGGTAGAGTAGGACAGGGCACAGATACGCAGTATTTT

V: TRBV28
J: TRBJ2-2
D: TRBD2
size: few
CDR3: CASSKLAGHTGELFF
DNA: TGTGCCAGCAGCAAATTAGCGGGCCACACCGGGGAGCTGTTTTTT

V: TRBV28
J: TRBJ1-6
D: TRBD1
size: .
CDR3: CASTLWGQANSLLHF
DNA: TGTGCCAGCACCCTATGGGGACAGGCAAATTCACTCCTCCACTTT

V: TRBV6-6
J: TRBJ1-1
D: .
size: .
CDR3: CASTLMGVLNTEAFF
DNA: TGTGCCAGCACCCTGATGGGGGTTCTGAACACTGAAGCTTTCTTT

V: TRBV12-3/TRBV12-4
J: TRBJ2-7
D: .
size: .
CDR3: CASSPLKFYEQYF
DNA: TGTGCCAGCAGTCCCCTCAAGTTCTACGAGCAGTACTTC

V: TRBV6-2/TRBV6-3
J: TRBJ1-2
D: .
size: .
CDR3: CASSYVGLNNYGCTF
DNA: TGTGCCAGCAGTTACGTTGGACTTAATAACTATGGCTGCACCTTC

V: TRBV5-1
J: TRBJ2-3
D: TRBD2
size: .
CDR3: CASSIGTSGSRTDTQYF
DNA: TGCGCCAGCAGCATAGGGACTAGCGGGAGCCGCACAGATACGCAGTATTTT

V: TRBV7-6
J: TRBJ1-2
D: TRBD1
size: many
CDR3: CASSLSKGAPYGYTF
DNA: TGTGCCAGCAGCTTAAGTAAGGGGGCGCCCTATGGCTACACCTTC

V: TRBV20-1
J: TRBJ2-5
D: .
size: few
CDR3: CSARDRAGLETQYF
DNA: TGCAGTGCTAGAGACCGGGCCGGCTTGGAGACCCAGTACTTC

V: TRBV12-3/TRBV12-4
J: TRBJ1-1
D: .
size: .
CDR3: CASSPHTGLETEAFF
DNA: TGTGCCAGCAGCCCACATACGGGGTTAGAGACTGAAGCTTTCTTT

V: TRBV29-1
J: TRBJ2-7
D: .
size: many
CDR3: CSVEGPGVSYEQYF
DNA: TGCAGCGTTGAGGGGCCAGGCGTCTCCTACGAGCAGTACTTC

V: TRBV7-6
J: TRBJ1-1
D: .
size: .
CDR3: CASSTSIWDTEAFF
DNA: TGTGCCAGCAGTACGTCCATTTGGGACACTGAAGCTTTCTTT

V: TRBV27
J: TRBJ1-2
D: .
size: .
CDR3: CASSPRGRGNYGYTF
DNA: TGTGCCAGCAGTCCCAGGGGCAGGGGCAACTATGGCTACACCTTC

V: TRBV29-1
J: TRBJ1-2
D: TRBD1
size: many
CDR3: CSVARGLGYTF
DNA: TGCAGCGTTGCCAGGGGGCTTGGCTACACCTTC

V: TRBV25-1
J: TRBJ2-1
D: .
size: few
CDR3: CASSLALNNEQFF
DNA: TGTGCCAGCAGCCTAGCGCTGAACAATGAGCAGTTCTTC

V: TRBV19
J: TRBJ2-7
D: .
size: many
CDR3: CASSIGRSSYEQYF
DNA: TGTGCCAGCAGCATAGGGAGAAGCTCCTACGAGCAGTACTTC

V: TRBV10-3
J: TRBJ1-1
D: TRBD1
size: .
CDR3: CAISDPFGTGMNTEAFF
DNA: TGTGCCATCAGTGATCCCTTCGGGACAGGGATGAACACTGAAGCTTTCTTT

V: TRBV7-3
J: TRBJ2-1
D: TRBD1
size: many
CDR3: CASSSQPGQMAHEQFF
DNA: TGTGCCAGCAGCTCCCAACCGGGACAGATGGCCCATGAGCAGTTCTTC

V: TRBV28
J: TRBJ1-4
D: TRBD1
size: .
CDR3: CASSSPYLEPGQGGLFF
DNA: TGTGCCAGCAGTTCTCCATACCTGGAACCGGGACAGGGTGGACTGTTTTTT

V: TRBV27
J: TRBJ2-7
D: TRBD1
size: few
CDR3: CASSFFIGGKYEQYF
DNA: TGTGCCAGCAGTTTCTTTATAGGGGGCAAGTACGAGCAGTACTTC

V: TRBV24-1
J: TRBJ1-2
D: .
size: .
CDR3: CATSDTGMRGYTF
DNA: TGTGCCACCAGTGATACAGGGATGCGTGGCTACACCTTC

V: TRBV20-1
J: TRBJ2-3
D: TRBD2
size: .
CDR3: CSARPPSGLAGGRNTDTRYF
DNA: TGCAGTGCTAGACCTCCCTCGGGACTAGCGGGGGGGCGGAACACAGATACGCGGTATTTT

V: TRBV3-1
J: TRBJ2-3
D: .
size: .
CDR3: CASSQTQGITTDTQYF
DNA: TGTGCCAGCAGCCAAACCCAGGGTATTACCACAGATACGCAGTATTTT

V: TRBV30
J: TRBJ2-5
D: .
size: .
CDR3: CAWSVPAVGTQYF
DNA: TGTGCCTGGAGTGTACCGGCCGTAGGGACCCAGTACTTC

V: TRBV6-5
J: TRBJ2-5
D: .
size: many
CDR3: CASSYSGEGVTQYF
DNA: TGTGCCAGCAGTTACTCGGGGGAAGGGGTGACCCAGTACTTC

V: TRBV3-1
J: TRBJ2-5
D: TRBD2
size: many
CDR3: CASSPSGLAAQETQYF
DNA: TGTGCCAGCAGCCCCTCGGGACTAGCGGCTCAAGAGACCCAGTACTTC

V: TRBV20-1
J: TRBJ2-5
D: .
size: .
CDR3: CSARSTQGVGGETQYF
DNA: TGCAGTGCTAGATCGACCCAGGGGGTGGGGGGAGAGACCCAGTACTTC

V: TRBV9
J: TRBJ1-4
D: .
size: few
CDR3: CASSTRDHSSEKLFF
DNA: TGTGCCAGCAGCACTCGTGACCACAGCTCTGAAAAACTGTTTTTT

V: TRBV20-1
J: TRBJ2-3
D: TRBD2
size: many
CDR3: CSARGLAGLAQYF
DNA: TGCAGTGCTAGAGGTCTAGCGGGGTTGGCGCAGTATTTT

V: TRBV6-5
J: TRBJ2-7
D: .
size: many
CDR3: CASSYGQGMAYEQYF
DNA: TGTGCCAGCAGTTATGGGCAGGGAATGGCCTACGAGCAGTACTTC

V: TRBV9
J: TRBJ2-3
D: TRBD1
size: .
CDR3: CASSTRPGQGSTDTQYF
DNA: TGTGCCAGCAGCACGCGACCGGGACAGGGATCCACAGATACGCAGTATTTT

V: TRBV4-1
J: TRBJ1-6
D: .
size: .
CDR3: CASSQDGGLSNSPLHF
DNA: TGCGCCAGCAGCCAAGACGGGGGGCTGAGTAATTCACCCCTCCACTTT

V: TRBV7-2
J: TRBJ2-4
D: .
size: .
CDR3: CASSIQGPGWENIQYF
DNA: TGTGCCAGCAGCATCCAAGGACCGGGCTGGGAAAACATTCAGTACTTC

V: TRBV7-2
J: TRBJ1-1
D: .
size: few
CDR3: CASSSDGYTEAFF
DNA: TGTGCCAGCAGCTCGGATGGTTACACTGAAGCTTTCTTT

V: TRBV11-2
J: TRBJ1-2
D: .
size: many
CDR3: CASSWGNYGYTF
DNA: TGTGCCAGCAGCTGGGGGAACTATGGCTACACCTTC

V: TRBV7-9
J: TRBJ2-1
D: .
size: .
CDR3: CASSLSSGLSYNEQFF
DNA: TGTGCCAGCAGCTTAAGTTCAGGGCTGTCTTACAATGAGCAGTTCTTC

V: TRBV12-3/TRBV12-4
J: TRBJ2-3
D: .
size: .
CDR3: CASSFRGGGSDTQYF
DNA: TGTGCCAGCAGTTTTAGGGGGGGAGGGTCGGATACGCAGTATTTT

V: TRBV7-3
J: TRBJ2-5
D: TRBD1
size: many
CDR3: CASSPTGAQETQYF
DNA: TGTGCCAGCAGCCCGACAGGGGCGCAAGAGACCCAGTACTTC

V: TRBV2
J: TRBJ2-6
D: .
size: few
CDR3: CASSQRVGANVLTF
DNA: TGTGCCAGCAGTCAAAGGGTTGGGGCCAACGTCCTGACTTTC

V: TRBV4-3
J: TRBJ2-3
D: TRBD2
size: .
CDR3: CASSPRASGSADTQYF
DNA: TGCGCCAGCAGCCCTCGGGCTAGCGGGAGTGCAGATACGCAGTATTTT

V: TRBV4-3
J: TRBJ1-2
D: .
size: few
CDR3: CGSSQVRAANYGYTF
DNA: TGCGGCAGCAGCCAAGTCCGGGCAGCTAACTATGGCTACACCTTC

V: TRBV4-2
J: TRBJ2-7
D: .
size: many
CDR3: CASSQDISEQYF
DNA: TGTGCCAGCAGCCAAGATATCTCCGAGCAGTACTTC

V: TRBV4-1
J: TRBJ2-3
D: .
size: .
CDR3: CASSQDPPSGATDTQYF
DNA: TGCGCCAGCAGCCAAGACCCACCCAGTGGGGCTACAGATACGCAGTATTTT

V: TRBV6-6
J: TRBJ2-1
D: TRBD1
size: .
CDR3: CASSLDRGLNGQFF
DNA: TGTGCCAGCAGTCTTGACAGGGGGCTCAATGGGCAGTTCTTC

V: TRBV4-2
J: TRBJ2-3
D: .
size: few
CDR3: CASSQDDLADTQYF
DNA: TGTGCCAGCAGCCAAGACGATTTAGCAGATACGCAGTATTTT